This T cell receptor (beta chain) derives from a study of T cell responses to AZD1222 COVID-19 vaccine. Profiling relied on immunoSEQ multiplex PCR, and the TCRdb table lists in-frame clones only, not all of them. This sample has about 140,000 clones; around 88% occur once, and the top ten carry around 3%. The CDR3 covers 18 residues. Germline-derived CDR1 and CDR2 are MGHRA and YSYEKL. With 4 bases removed from V and 0 bases from J, the gap between germline ends came to 16 bases. Material: peripheral blood, obtained on day 0 of AZD1222 vaccination. The sequence was obtained from an adult in good health. The chain is built from TRBV4-1 and TRBJ2-6; perhaps TRBD2 as D (5 bases). CDR3 in DNA: TGCGCCAGCAGCCTTAGAGGGCCCTCAGGCTCTGGGGCCAACGTCCTGACTTTC. Translation: CASSLRGPSGSGANVLTF.